What follows are 17 T cell receptor beta chains derived from one specimen sequenced in a study of molecular identifiers for immune sequencing clone quantification. TCRdb re-called the PCR reads through MiXCR, storing one row per CDR3 protein. The sample lists about 640,000 distinct CDR3 sequences, around 20% occurring once. The material sequenced was naive CD8+ T cells from blood, with Jurkat cell RNA spiked in. Subset: FACS-sorted CD8+CD4-CCR7+CD45RA+ naive T cells. The source of these receptors is a human donor in good health. Some libraries in this study had Jurkat cell RNA spiked in.

A few counts support this clonotype. CDR3 residues: CASSGTGLYEQYF. CDR3 DNA: TGTGCCAGCAGTGGGACAGGGCTCTACGAGCAGTACTTC. The chain is built from TRBV28 and TRBJ2-7, with 9 bases that match TRBD1. The germline V gene has CDR1 MDHEN and CDR2 SYDVKM. The CDR3 has 13 residues. V was pared by 5 bases and J by 3 bases, with 2 bases of the junction left unmatched. The full variable domain, rest sourced from reference TRBV28 and TRBJ2-7, is DVKVTQSSRYLVKRTGEKVFLECVQDMDHENMFWYRQDPGLGLRLIYFSYDVKMKEKGDIPEGYSVSREKKERFSLILESASTNQTSMYLCASSGTGLYEQYFGPGTRLTVT.

For this clonotype: A much larger clonotype is one base distant, so this may be a read error. This chain connects TRBV9 to TRBJ2-3, with a possible D match to TRBD2 (8 bases). The V gene's germline CDR1 is SGDLS and CDR2 YYNGEE. CDR3 length: 16 amino acids. CDR3 nucleotides: TGTGCCAGCAGCACGGGGGGGGGACAGAGCACAGATACGCGGTATTTT. Its protein is CASSTGGGQSTDTRYF.

This clonotype was detected ten times or more. CDR3 sequence: CASRGTEVGNQPQHF. The CDR3 DNA reads TGTGCCAGCAGGGGGACCGAGGTCGGCAATCAGCCCCAGCATTTT. This chain links TRBV28 with TRBJ1-5, with D perhaps TRBD1 (5 bases). V lost 6 bases to trimming and J lost 2 bases, with 14 bases between them. This CDR3 has 15 amino acids. Germline CDR1 is MDHEN and CDR2 is SYDVKM.

This clonotype was found many times. This chain links TRBV21-1 with TRBJ2-6; the table's D call TRBD2 went unverified against the DNA. TRBV21-1 is flagged as a pseudogene. The length of the CDR3 is 17 residues. The CDR3 here is CASSKGGGNSGANVLTF. The CDR3 DNA sequence: TGTGCCAGCAGCAAAGGAGGAGGGAACTCTGGGGCCAACGTCCTGACTTTC.

This clonotype was found many times. This sequence joins TRBV7-2 and TRBJ2-5, with 14 bases that match TRBD2. CDR1 is SGHTA and CDR2 is FQGNSA in the germline V gene. The trim removed 4 bases at V and 5 bases at J, leaving 6 bases unmatched. The CDR3 covers 16 residues. The chain's CDR3 is CASSSRLAGGLETQYF. CDR3 DNA: TGTGCCAGCAGCTCGCGACTAGCGGGGGGGCTTGAGACCCAGTACTTC.

This clonotype appeared a few times. This chain uses TRBV12-3 or TRBV12-4 with TRBJ1-1; the D gene is possibly TRBD1 (5 bases). The CDR3 consists of 17 residues. Trimming removed 3 bases at V and 4 bases at J, with 21 bases between. This chain's CDR3 is CASSFRRRAGLGTEAFF. The CDR3 DNA follows: TGTGCCAGCAGTTTCCGTCGTAGGGCAGGGTTGGGCACTGAAGCTTTCTTT.

This clonotype was recorded many times. This sequence joins TRBV7-2 and TRBJ2-3; 9 nucleotides align to TRBD2. The germline CDR1 and CDR2 sequences are SGHTA and FQGNSA. Trimming took 2 bases from V and 4 from J; bases not matched to a gene: 7. The CDR3 runs 16 residues. The CDR3 nucleotides read TGTGCCAGCAGCTTAATTGCGGGGGGGCCTGCAGATACGCAGTATTTT. Translation: CASSLIAGGPADTQYF.

This clonotype was found a few times. V gene TRBV29-1 combines with J gene TRBJ2-1, with TRBD1 identical over 10 bases. Germline V CDR1 and CDR2: SQVTM, ANQGSEA. The CDR3 totals 13 residues. Trimming at V came to 7 bases and at J to 2 bases, leaving 2 bases not matched to a gene. The CDR3 here is CSAGQGAYNEQFF. CDR3 nucleotides: TGCAGCGCCGGACAGGGGGCCTACAATGAGCAGTTCTTC.

This clonotype has more than one count but fewer than ten. The chain's CDR3 is CASSYLLPATASNYGYTF. The CDR3 coding sequence is TGTGCCAGCAGTTACCTTTTACCGGCTACCGCTTCTAACTATGGCTACACCTTC. This chain uses TRBV6-2 or TRBV6-3 with TRBJ1-2, with no clear D. The CDR3 is made up of 18 amino acids. Germline V gene sequence: CDR1 MNHEY, CDR2 SVGEGT. The V end lost 2 bases, the J end lost 0 bases, and 19 bases lay between the germline ends.

This clonotype has a handful of counts. V and J are TRBV12-3 or TRBV12-4 and TRBJ2-1, with a weak D call TRBD2 (5 bases). V was shortened by 3 bases and J by 4 bases, with 13 bases between the two germline ends. This CDR3 region has 15 residues. Written as DNA, the CDR3 is TGTGCCAGCAGTTTTATGGCAGAGGGATACAATGAGCAGTTCTTC. Its translation is CASSFMAEGYNEQFF.

The rearrangement joins TRBV5-4 to TRBJ1-1; no reliable D call. Trimming took 7 bases from V and 9 from J, leaving 16 bases between them. The length of the CDR3 is 12 residues. From germline, CDR1 is SGHNT and CDR2 YYREEE (reference sequence). The CDR3 nucleotides read TGTGCCAGCGGCGGTGGGAGTCGTCAAGCTTTCTTT. Its protein is CASGGGSRQAFF.

This clonotype was seen at least ten times. The chain is built from TRBV7-9 and TRBJ2-7; 7 bases line up with TRBD1. The germline V gene has CDR1 SEHNR and CDR2 FQNEAQ (reference sequence). The junction had 10 bases not matched to a gene; V was cut back by 2 bases and J by 6 bases. CDR3 length equals 15 residues. The CDR3 protein is CASSLTGDSPGEQYF. In DNA, the CDR3 is TGTGCCAGCAGCTTAACAGGGGATTCACCAGGCGAGCAGTACTTC.

Worth noting for this clonotype: A much larger clone is a single base away; this may be a read error. The rearrangement links TRBV12-5 to TRBJ2-7; tentatively, D is TRBD1 (6 bases). Trimming took off 1 base at V and 4 bases at J, with 14 bases between the two ends. This CDR3 has 15 residues. From germline, CDR1 is LGHNT and CDR2 FRNRAP. The CDR3 loop is CASGLDDRPGYEQYF. The CDR3 DNA follows: TGTGCTAGTGGTTTGGATGACAGGCCCGGGTACGAGCAGTACTTC.

Concerning this clonotype itself: A read error may account for a junction end that differs from germline. The rearrangement joins TRBV6-2 or TRBV6-3 to TRBJ2-1; 7 bases line up with TRBD2. Germline V gene data show CDR1 as MNHEY and CDR2 as SVGEGT. This CDR3 contains 15 residues. CDR3: CASSYRASGYNGQFF. As DNA, the CDR3 is TGTGCCAGCAGTTACCGGGCTAGCGGTTACAATGGGCAGTTCTTC.

There are many counts of this clonotype. The CDR3, as DNA: TGTGCCATTTTCCCCTTGTCCACCGACAATGAGCAGTTCTTC. Amino acids: CAIFPLSTDNEQFF. This chain connects TRBV19 to TRBJ2-1; D is unclear. Germline V gene lookup returns CDR1 LNHDA and CDR2 SQIVND (reference sequence). The CDR3 has 14 amino acids. V was clipped by 10 bases and J by 5 bases, with 18 bases between them.

This clonotype was counted at least ten times. V usage is TRBV6-2 or TRBV6-3 and J usage is TRBJ2-3; no firm D call. CDR1 and CDR2 (germline): MNHEY, SVGEGT. This CDR3 spans 13 amino acids. V lost 11 bases to trimming and J lost 4 bases, with 16 bases between them. The CDR3 region is CAHSVGSSDTQYF. As DNA, the CDR3 is TGTGCCCACTCGGTGGGATCGTCAGATACGCAGTATTTT.

This clonotype was found a few times. The chain uses TRBV10-3 and TRBJ2-7; D might be TRBD1 (6 bases). Trimming took 0 bases from V and 2 from J, leaving 11 bases between them. Germline V gene sequence: CDR1 ENHRY, CDR2 SYGVKD. The CDR3 extends over 15 amino acids. The CDR3 here is CAISESGTGTYEQYF. The CDR3, as DNA: TGTGCCATCAGTGAGTCTGGAACAGGGACCTACGAGCAGTACTTC.